The subject of this entry is one T cell receptor beta chain. Its matching antigen is unknown. The TRB libraries of cDNA were built by UMI-labeled 5' RACE. TCRdb reanalyzed the 5' RACE reads and collapses them to one entry per CDR3 protein, without DNA. The sample has some 130,000 distinct CDR3 sequences. This entry is derived from a study of CXCR3-negative and CXCR3-positive naive CD8 T cells. CDR3 length: 15 amino acids. Study-wide results and caveats: Relative to CXCR3-negative naive cells, CXCR3-positive naive cells had more hydrophobic TRB CDR3s. Naive subsets were similarly diverse, while memory CD8+ repertoires were much less diverse.

By phenotype, naive CD8+ T cells were CD45RO-CCR7+CD27+CD95-. The chain links TRBV12-3 or TRBV12-4 to TRBJ2-3; the TRBD1 assignment by TCRdb is unverifiable without DNA. Material: naive CXCR3+ CD8+ T cells from blood. Subset reported: CD45RO-CCR7+CD27+CD95- naive CD8+ T cells expressing CXCR3 (TNR3+). This receptor was obtained from a human donor in good health. Some clones in this sample may be carry-over from other donors' samples. CDR3 residues: CASSPQDSGTDTQYF.